The clone carrying this T cell receptor beta chain was observed a few times. Its antigen is undetermined. After stimulus-free culture, autoproliferating CFSE-dim and non-proliferating CFSE-high T cells were sequenced separately. Pooled replicate wells came from about 5x10^7 CFSE-labeled PBMCs cultured less than 8 days without stimulus. The source of the sample is a study of memory B cells and T cells in multiple sclerosis. V lost 1 base, J lost 3 bases, and 11 bases lay in between. This CDR3 has 15 amino acids. The assay was immunoSEQ multiplex PCR, and TCRdb's table has in-frame clones only and misses some. The repertoire holds roughly 30,000 clones, with around 86% as singletons.

This clonotype was obtained from a human donor with multiple sclerosis. What was sequenced was PBMCs from blood kept in culture. V gene TRBV5-3 combines with J gene TRBJ1-3; TRBD1 might be the D (6 bases). TRBV5-3 has ORF status, its function being uncertain. DNA for the CDR3: TGTGCCAGAAGCTTGCACAGGGTTTGTGGAAACACCATATATTTT. Translating it yields CARSLHRVCGNTIYF.